This TCR beta chain was retrieved from a study of CD8 T cells in ankylosing spondylitis. Study-level results: According to the report, clones linked to the disease were significantly enriched in matched synovial fluid samples taken from ankylosing spondylitis patients. Made up of eight highly homologous variants, a TCR beta motif appeared characteristic of ankylosing spondylitis blood. Clones linked to the disease showed a CD8+ phenotype. They occurred at relatively low frequencies in peripheral blood.

Using its own MiXCR run on the 5' RACE reads, TCRdb lists one record per CDR3 protein. The sample has about 750,000 distinct CDR3 sequences, around 20% seen once. Per germline, CDR1 SEHNR and CDR2 FQNEAQ (reference sequence). Trimming pared 1 base from V and 4 bases from J, leaving 6 bases between. This CDR3 has 13 amino acids. This clonotype was counted only a few times. Its antigen remains unknown. The material sequenced was blood, either unsorted or a sorted T cell fraction (not recorded which). The sequence was collected from a male donor with ankylosing spondylitis. The V and J genes are TRBV7-9 and TRBJ2-3; D gene uncertain. CDR3 amino acids: CASSLDAADTQYF. For the CDR3, the DNA is TGTGCCAGCAGCTTAGATGCAGCAGATACGCAGTATTTT.